This T cell receptor beta chain was identified during a study of blood T cells in healthy people across ages. The V segment lost 4 bases and the J segment 4 bases; nucleotides outside the gene matches: 5. The germline V gene encodes CDR1 KGHSH and CDR2 LQKENI. The CDR3 runs to 14 residues. This clonotype was detected only once. Alongside a J-beta primer mix, a sample-barcoded 5' primer served in a second PCR lasting roughly 7 to 11 cycles. Every cDNA was tagged by a template-switch adaptor with 12 random nucleotides. TCRdb redid the calling of the 5' RACE reads with MiXCR, one entry per CDR3 protein. The sample has about 800,000 distinct CDR3 sequences, around a quarter seen once. This same sample was also taken into another study, of T cells of mothers and their children. According to that study: Second-PCR amplification with M1S added sample barcodes and 2-4 random nucleotides. Regardless of relatedness, pairs show thymic selection shaping TCR recombination output in a similar manner. Related pairs of mothers and children showed slightly higher, non-significant overlap versus unrelated pairs.

The J gene is TRBJ2-5, the V gene TRBV18; 8 bases fit TRBD1. The sequence came from a boy under 18 in good health. Sequenced input: blood. The CDR3 sequence is CASSRRTGRETQYF. CDR3 in DNA: TGTGCCAGCTCACGGAGGACAGGGCGAGAGACCCAGTACTTC.